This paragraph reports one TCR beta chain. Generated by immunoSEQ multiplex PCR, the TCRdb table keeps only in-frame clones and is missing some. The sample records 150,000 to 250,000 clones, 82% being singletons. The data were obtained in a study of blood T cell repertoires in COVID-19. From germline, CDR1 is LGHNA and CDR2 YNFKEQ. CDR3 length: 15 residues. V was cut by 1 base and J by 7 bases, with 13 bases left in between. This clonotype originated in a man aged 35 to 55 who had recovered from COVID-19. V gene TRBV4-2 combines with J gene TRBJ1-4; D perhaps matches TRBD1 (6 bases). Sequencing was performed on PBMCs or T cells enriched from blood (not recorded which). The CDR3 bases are TGTGCCAGCAGCCAAGGCGGCAGGGGTGGTGAAAAACTGTTTTTT. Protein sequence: CASSQGGRGGEKLFF.